Listed below are T cell receptor beta chains from one sample, sequenced in a study of blood T cell repertoires in COVID-19. Sequencing was performed with immunoSEQ multiplex PCR; in TCRdb, only in-frame clones are kept and a portion is missing. The data contain 100,000 to 150,000 clones, around 86% of them singletons. The material sequenced was peripheral blood. The receptors were gathered from a human donor in a cohort sampled during active COVID-19. The CDR3 runs from the conserved cysteine through the conserved F or W.

j_gene: TRBJ2-5; v_gene: TRBV5-8; CDR3aa: CASSSSGTSGSETQYF
j_gene: TRBJ2-3; v_gene: TRBV7-9; CDR3aa: CASSLGSTYYTTDTQYF
j_gene: TRBJ1-6; v_gene: TRBV2; CDR3aa: CASRKQGRINSPLHF
j_gene: TRBJ1-5; v_gene: TRBV10-2; CDR3aa: CATTPGQVNQPQHF
j_gene: TRBJ1-1; v_gene: TRBV5-1; CDR3aa: CASRSDREMLAFF
j_gene: TRBJ2-2; v_gene: TRBV7-2; CDR3aa: CASRKGLTTGELFF
j_gene: TRBJ1-2; v_gene: TRBV4-1; CDR3aa: CASSQAGSVYGYTF
j_gene: TRBJ2-3; v_gene: TRBV5-6; CDR3aa: CASSIRRTGMTDTQYF
j_gene: TRBJ1-1; v_gene: TRBV5-1; CDR3aa: CASSLAPGENTEAFF
j_gene: TRBJ2-3; v_gene: TRBV27; CDR3aa: CASSLGGQGADTQYF
j_gene: TRBJ2-7; v_gene: TRBV19; CDR3aa: CASSEAGPRPYEQYF
j_gene: TRBJ2-3; v_gene: TRBV19; CDR3aa: CASSIEGVGTDTQYF
j_gene: TRBJ2-7; v_gene: TRBV9; CDR3aa: CASSPQGRGRGEQYF
j_gene: TRBJ1-4; v_gene: TRBV19; CDR3aa: CASSILSATNEKLFF
j_gene: TRBJ2-7; v_gene: TRBV11-2; CDR3aa: CASSLLWTSYEQYF
j_gene: TRBJ2-2; v_gene: TRBV19; CDR3aa: CASSIRQGGTGELFF
j_gene: TRBJ2-1; v_gene: TRBV7-3; CDR3aa: CASSPWTGFNEQFF
j_gene: TRBJ1-5; v_gene: TRBV19; CDR3aa: CASAGQGNQPQHF
j_gene: TRBJ2-7; v_gene: TRBV19; CDR3aa: CASSEQGFYEQYF
j_gene: TRBJ2-2; v_gene: TRBV11-2; CDR3aa: CASSLTDRGLSGELFF
j_gene: TRBJ1-5; v_gene: TRBV19; CDR3aa: CASSIGGQGGVQPQHF
j_gene: TRBJ2-7; v_gene: TRBV4-1; CDR3aa: CASSQDGLPYEQYF
j_gene: TRBJ2-2; v_gene: TRBV5-4; CDR3aa: CASSPSTSLNTGELFF
j_gene: TRBJ2-4; v_gene: TRBV5-1; CDR3aa: CASSSGQGALAKNIQYF
j_gene: TRBJ2-3; v_gene: TRBV9; CDR3aa: CASSGPIGMDTQYF
j_gene: TRBJ1-5; v_gene: TRBV4-1; CDR3aa: CASSQDGDRGRNQPQHF
j_gene: TRBJ2-7; v_gene: TRBV6-1; CDR3aa: CASSDGTSGREVESYEQYF
j_gene: TRBJ2-1; v_gene: TRBV11-2; CDR3aa: CASSPGLAGGEQFF
j_gene: TRBJ2-1; v_gene: TRBV7-3; CDR3aa: CASSLGTDTQGGEQFF
j_gene: TRBJ2-3; v_gene: TRBV2; CDR3aa: CASASGKMDTQYF
j_gene: TRBJ2-4; v_gene: TRBV11-2; CDR3aa: CASSLGGGVAKNIQYF
j_gene: TRBJ2-7; v_gene: TRBV6-5; CDR3aa: CASSRGITGSEQYF
j_gene: TRBJ2-5; v_gene: TRBV28; CDR3aa: CASRSWDYSGEEETQYF
j_gene: TRBJ1-4; v_gene: TRBV2; CDR3aa: CASSKAGTEYEKLFF
j_gene: TRBJ2-3; v_gene: TRBV4-3; CDR3aa: CASSQDPLAADTQYF
j_gene: TRBJ2-7; v_gene: TRBV19; CDR3aa: CASRTQGGGSYEQYF
j_gene: TRBJ2-7; v_gene: TRBV27; CDR3aa: CASSLTPAPPLYEQYF
j_gene: TRBJ2-2; v_gene: TRBV30; CDR3aa: CAWSTGPGELFF
j_gene: TRBJ2-7; v_gene: TRBV29-1; CDR3aa: CSADDGGRGDEQYF
j_gene: TRBJ1-2; v_gene: TRBV11-2; CDR3aa: CASSPRGQGRGSNYGYTF
j_gene: TRBJ2-3; v_gene: TRBV2; CDR3aa: CASSFDRGTDTQYF
j_gene: TRBJ1-6; v_gene: TRBV11-2; CDR3aa: CASSQTRDSLNSPLHF
j_gene: TRBJ1-1; v_gene: TRBV7-9; CDR3aa: CASTGGFEAFF
j_gene: TRBJ2-7; v_gene: TRBV5-1; CDR3aa: CASSFERRTGGSYEQYF